This T cell receptor (beta chain) was captured in a study of shared clonotypes between healthy human individuals. Regarding the study as a whole: Incompleteness in sorted-subset sequencing, despite large depth, was shown by rarefaction.

Sequencing used immunoSEQ multiplex PCR; TCRdb keeps in-frame clones, though not all of them. This table has about 1.1 million clones, approximately 80% appearing once. Turning to this clone: The antigen remains undetermined. Sequence at one end of the junction differs from germline and may be a read error.

CDR1 ENHRY and CDR2 SYGVKD come from the germline V gene. The CDR3 runs 12 residues. The sequence was collected from a man younger than 35 in good health. Some clones in this sample may be carry-over from other donors' samples. Sequenced sample: memory CD4+ T cells from PBMCs. Subset reported: CD45RA-negative fraction. The chain employs TRBV10-3 and TRBJ2-3; a weak D match, TRBD2 (6 bases). CDR3 bases: TGTGCCATCAGTGTGGCGGGAAGAACTAGGGCTTTT. Encoded protein: CAISVAGRTRAF.